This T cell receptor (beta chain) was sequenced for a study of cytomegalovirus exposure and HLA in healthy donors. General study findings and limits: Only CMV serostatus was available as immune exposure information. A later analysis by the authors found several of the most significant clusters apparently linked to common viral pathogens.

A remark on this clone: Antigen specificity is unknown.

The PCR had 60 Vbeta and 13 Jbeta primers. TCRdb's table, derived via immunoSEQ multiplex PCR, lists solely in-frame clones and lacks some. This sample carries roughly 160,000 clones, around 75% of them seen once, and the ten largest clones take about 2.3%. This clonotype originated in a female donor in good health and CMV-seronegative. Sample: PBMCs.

For the CDR3, the DNA is TGTGCCAGCAGCCTAAAGGGGAATGAGCAGTTCTTC. Protein product: CASSLKGNEQFF. The V call is TRBV4-2, the J call TRBJ2-1, with D tentatively TRBD1 (5 bases). CDR1 and CDR2 (germline): LGHNA, YNFKEQ. Trimming removed 4 bases at V and 7 bases at J, with 8 bases between. This CDR3 spans 12 amino acids.